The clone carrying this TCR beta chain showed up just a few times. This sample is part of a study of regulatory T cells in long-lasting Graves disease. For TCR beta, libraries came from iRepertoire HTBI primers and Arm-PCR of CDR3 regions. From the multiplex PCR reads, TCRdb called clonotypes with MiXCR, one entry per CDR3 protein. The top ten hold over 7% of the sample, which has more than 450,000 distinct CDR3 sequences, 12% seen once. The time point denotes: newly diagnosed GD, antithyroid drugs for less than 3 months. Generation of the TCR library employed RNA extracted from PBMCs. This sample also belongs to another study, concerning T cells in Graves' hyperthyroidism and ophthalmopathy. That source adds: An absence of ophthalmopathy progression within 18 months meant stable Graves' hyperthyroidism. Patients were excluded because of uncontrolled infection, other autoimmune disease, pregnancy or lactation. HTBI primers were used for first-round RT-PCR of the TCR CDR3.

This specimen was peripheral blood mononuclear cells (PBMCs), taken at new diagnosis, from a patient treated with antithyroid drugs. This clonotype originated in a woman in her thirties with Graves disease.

The CDR3 protein is CASSFKQNYEQYF. The CDR3 bases are TGCGCCAGCAGCTTTAAACAGAACTACGAGCAGTACTTC. The V gene is TRBV5-1, the J gene TRBJ2-7; no clear D. This CDR3 has 13 amino acids. From germline, CDR1 is SGHRS and CDR2 YFSETQ. The V end was cut by 2 bases, the J end by 3 bases, with 9 bases between.